The 32 T cell receptor beta chains in this list originate from one sample, sequenced in a study of CD4 T cell repertoires in COVID-19. Clones were sequenced by immunoSEQ multiplex PCR, and TCRdb holds only the in-frame ones, with some missing. This table holds fewer than 100,000 clones, 83% found once. Material: CD4+ T cells from peripheral blood, obtained after recovery from COVID-19. All receptors derive from a human donor who had COVID-19.

This clone was found a few times. The gene calls are TRBV5-1 and TRBJ1-1; maybe TRBD1 (5 bases). The CDR3 is made up of 13 amino acids. Trimming took off 4 bases at V and 5 bases at J, with 12 bases between the two ends. Looked up from germline, CDR1 is SGHRS and CDR2 is YFSETQ. This CDR3 is CASSMGPGTEAFF. Here the CDR3 DNA reads TGCGCCAGCAGCATGGGACCGGGGACTGAAGCTTTCTTT.

The V and J genes are TRBV7-8 and TRBJ2-5, with a possible D match to TRBD2 (7 bases). The V end lost 5 bases, the J end lost 6 bases, and 16 bases lay between the germline ends. The CDR3 consists of 14 residues. Germline CDR1 SGHVS, CDR2 FQNEAQ. This CDR3 reads CASSLGGVEKTQYF. The CDR3, as DNA: TGTGCCAGCAGCCTAGGGGGGGTAGAAAAGACCCAGTACTTC.

V is TRBV18 and J is TRBJ1-5; the D gene is possibly TRBD1 (5 bases). CDR3 length equals 13 residues. The germline gives CDR1 KGHSH, CDR2 LQKENI. Trimming took 6 bases from V and 4 from J, leaving 10 bases between them. As DNA, the CDR3 is TGTGCCAGCTCGTCAGGGATTAATCAGCCCCAGCATTTT. Amino acid sequence: CASSSGINQPQHF.

The rearrangement uses TRBV19 and TRBJ1-1, with no clear D. V lost 10 bases to trimming and J lost 5 bases, with 23 bases between them. This CDR3 is built from 15 residues. Germline loops: CDR1 LNHDA, CDR2 SQIVND (reference sequence). The chain's CDR3 is CATQSDANSGTEAFF. In DNA form, the CDR3 reads TGTGCCACCCAATCGGACGCCAACTCGGGGACTGAAGCTTTCTTT.

The chain has TRBV11-1 and TRBJ1-2; D is uncertain. The CDR3 runs 12 residues. In germline, CDR1 is SGHAT, CDR2 FQDESV (reference sequence). V was pared by 5 bases and J by 5 bases, with 9 bases between. CDR3 sequence (DNA): TGTGCCAGCAGCCGGTCGAAATATGGCTACACCTTC. The encoded protein is CASSRSKYGYTF.

The rearrangement links TRBV28 to TRBJ2-7; D might be TRBD2 (7 bases). The CDR3 is 15 residues long. CDR1 is MDHEN and CDR2 is SYDVKM in the germline V gene. Deletions cut 7 bases from V and 2 bases from J, with 18 bases between. CDR3 protein: CASTPEGGVAYEQYF. CDR3 in DNA: TGTGCCAGCACCCCAGAAGGGGGGGTGGCCTACGAGCAGTACTTC.

V is TRBV7-8 and J is TRBJ1-1, with a tentative D call TRBD1 (5 bases). This CDR3 has 13 amino acids. V was cut by 6 bases and J by 5 bases, with 13 bases left in between. Germline CDR1 and CDR2: SGHVS and FQNEAQ. The CDR3 spells CASRRTGGTEAFF. CDR3 DNA sequence: TGTGCCAGCAGACGAACTGGGGGGACTGAAGCTTTCTTT.

The chain employs TRBV5-1 and TRBJ1-4; D is ambiguous. Trimming pared 0 bases from V and 0 bases from J, leaving 9 bases between. Looked up from germline, CDR1 is SGHRS and CDR2 is YFSETQ. The CDR3 runs to 16 residues. The CDR3: CASSLAVGATNEKLFF. In nucleotides, the CDR3 is TGCGCCAGCAGCTTGGCGGTCGGAGCAACTAATGAAAAACTGTTTTTT.

V is TRBV28 and J is TRBJ1-2, with TRBD1 matching over 7 bases. The ends lost 7 bases at V and 8 bases at J; junction bases unmatched: 13. This CDR3 comprises 14 residues. CDR1 and CDR2 (germline): MDHEN, SYDVKM. CDR3 residues: CASKAFDRAWGYTF. CDR3 coding DNA: TGTGCCAGCAAGGCCTTTGACAGGGCTTGGGGCTACACCTTC.

The chain carries TRBV4-1 and TRBJ2-7; the match to TRBD1 covers 7 bases. Germline values: CDR1 MGHRA, CDR2 YSYEKL. CDR3 length: 14 residues. Trimming took 3 bases from V and 3 from J; bases not matched to a gene: 5. CDR3 DNA: TGCGCCAGCAGCCAGGGGACAGCTAACTACGAGCAGTACTTC. It is translated as CASSQGTANYEQYF.

J is TRBJ2-3 and V is TRBV7-2, with 12 bases lining up with TRBD2. From germline, CDR1 is SGHTA and CDR2 FQGNSA. This CDR3 has 14 amino acids. Trimming removed 7 bases from V and 7 bases from J; junction bases left unmatched: 6. The CDR3 reads CASTAGLAGNTQYF. In nucleotides, the CDR3 is TGTGCCAGCACCGCAGGACTAGCGGGAAATACGCAGTATTTT.

V and J are TRBV3-1 (or the pseudogene TRBV3-2) and TRBJ1-1; D is unclear. CDR3 length: 14 residues. Germline V gene sequence: CDR1 LGHDT, CDR2 YNNKEL (reference sequence). Trimming shortened V by 4 bases and J by 1 base, and 10 bases separated the two germline ends. The CDR3 DNA follows: TGTGCCAGCAGCCGGCCACACCCGAACACTGAAGCTTTCTTT. Its protein is CASSRPHPNTEAFF.

V is TRBV29-1 and J is TRBJ2-2; D remains unclear. V was shortened by 7 bases and J by 2 bases, with 8 bases between the two germline ends. Germline CDR1 is SQVTM and CDR2 is ANQGSEA. The CDR3 has 12 residues. This chain's CDR3 is CSAISNTGELFF. The CDR3 bases are TGCAGCGCTATAAGTAACACCGGGGAGCTGTTTTTT.

The rearrangement uses TRBV12-3 or TRBV12-4 and TRBJ2-3, with D perhaps TRBD2 (6 bases). The CDR3 has 13 residues. The V end lost 4 bases, the J end lost 5 bases, and 10 bases lay between the germline ends. The CDR3 nucleotides read TGTGCCAGCAGTTCGGGGGACCTAGATACGCAGTATTTT. Protein product: CASSSGDLDTQYF.

This chain links TRBV6-2 or TRBV6-3 with TRBJ2-4, with TRBD2 identical over 13 bases. The CDR3 is 16 residues long. V lost 5 bases to trimming and J lost 8 bases; unmatched junction nucleotides: 9. In germline, CDR1 is MNHEY, CDR2 SVGEGT. DNA of the CDR3: TGTGCCAGCAGTCAAACACTAGCGGGAGGGCAGTACATTCAGTACTTC. It is translated as CASSQTLAGGQYIQYF.

The rearrangement links TRBV19 to TRBJ2-3; 13 bases match TRBD2. The V segment lost 4 bases and the J segment 2 bases; nucleotides outside the gene matches: 3. This CDR3 spans 16 amino acids. Germline V CDR1 and CDR2: LNHDA, SQIVND (reference sequence). CDR3 amino acids: CASSTGLAGTTDTQYF. The CDR3 DNA is TGTGCCAGTAGTACGGGACTAGCGGGAACCACAGATACGCAGTATTTT.

The rearrangement joins TRBV5-5 to TRBJ2-1; 9 bases fit TRBD2. V lost 3 bases to trimming and J lost 8 bases; unmatched junction nucleotides: 9. The CDR3 has 15 residues. The V gene's germline CDR1 is SGHKS and CDR2 YYEKEE (reference sequence). CDR3 nucleotides: TGTGCCAGCAGCTCCTGGAATAGCGGGAGCGATGAGCAGTTCTTC. It encodes CASSSWNSGSDEQFF.

This chain connects TRBV11-2 to TRBJ1-1; TRBD1 aligns across 7 bases. The V gene end was trimmed by 5 bases and the J gene end by 4 bases; junction bases not matched to a gene: 7. CDR1 is SGHAT, CDR2 FQNNGV, per germline. The CDR3 contains 14 residues. The CDR3 DNA reads as TGTGCCAGCAGCCCCCGACAGGGACGCACTGAAGCTTTCTTT. Protein sequence: CASSPRQGRTEAFF.

In nucleotides, the CDR3 is TGTGCCAGCAGCCCAGCCGGGTCCGGAGGCTACACCTTC. It specifies CASSPAGSGGYTF. This sequence joins TRBV7-2 and TRBJ1-2; D gene ambiguous. Germline V lookup: CDR1 SGHTA, CDR2 FQGNSA. Deletions cut 5 bases from V and 8 bases from J, with 15 bases between. The CDR3 consists of 13 residues.

This rearrangement joins TRBV19 to TRBJ2-1; 7 nucleotides align to TRBD2. The CDR3 runs 13 residues. CDR1 and CDR2 (germline): LNHDA, SQIVND (reference sequence). V shed 2 bases, J shed 8 bases, and the junction held 3 bases outside the gene matches. CDR3 coding DNA: TGTGCCAGTAGTATAACGGCGGGGGATGAGCAGTTCTTC. Translated: CASSITAGDEQFF.

This chain links TRBV10-2 with TRBJ2-7; 8 bases are a match to TRBD2. V was pared by 8 bases and J by 3 bases, with 9 bases of the junction left unmatched. CDR3 size: 14 residues. Germline V gives CDR1 WSHSY, CDR2 SAAADI. DNA of the CDR3: TGCGCCAGCGTCAGGGAGACTAGCGACTACGAGCAGTACTTC. Translating gives CASVRETSDYEQYF.

This clone was seen only once. The chain recombines TRBV20-1 with TRBJ1-1, with D possibly being TRBD1 (6 bases). V was cut by 4 bases and J by 7 bases, with 10 bases left in between. The CDR3 totals 11 residues. CDR1 and CDR2 from the germline V gene are DFQATT and SNEGSKA (reference sequence). In DNA, the CDR3 is TGCAGTGCTAAACAGGGCGTTGAAGCTTTCTTT. It specifies CSAKQGVEAFF.

This chain links TRBV5-1 with TRBJ2-7; TRBD1 matches 9 bases. The CDR3 consists of 17 residues. The V and J ends lost 3 bases and 3 bases, in that order; junction bases with no gene match: 13. In germline, CDR1 is SGHRS, CDR2 YFSETQ. CDR3 loop: CASSWTGTGNGNYEQYF. The CDR3 nucleotides read TGCGCCAGCAGCTGGACCGGGACAGGGAACGGAAACTACGAGCAGTACTTC.

The V gene is TRBV3-1 (or the pseudogene TRBV3-2), the J gene TRBJ1-1; TRBD1 matches at 9 bases. With V trimmed by 5 bases and J by 3 bases, 4 bases remained unmatched. Germline CDR1 and CDR2: LGHDT and YNNKEL (reference sequence). This CDR3 is 14 amino acids long. The CDR3 DNA sequence: TGTGCCAGCAGCGCCCGGGACAGGGACACTGAAGCTTTCTTT. Amino acids: CASSARDRDTEAFF.

V gene TRBV11-2 combines with J gene TRBJ1-2, with D possibly matching TRBD1 (6 bases). V was trimmed by 3 bases and J by 4 bases, leaving 15 bases between them. This CDR3 comprises 15 residues. CDR1 and CDR2 (germline): SGHAT, FQNNGV. The CDR3: CASSFLPGGAYGYTF. The CDR3 DNA sequence: TGTGCCAGCAGCTTCCTCCCCGGGGGGGCCTATGGCTACACCTTC.

This clone has a handful of counts. The rearrangement uses TRBV10-3 and TRBJ2-7, with TRBD1 identical over 7 bases. This CDR3 spans 15 amino acids. J gave up 3 bases and V 5 bases, and 10 bases lay outside the gene matches. CDR1 ENHRY and CDR2 SYGVKD come from the germline V gene. CDR3 DNA sequence: TGTGCCATCAGTCGATTGACAGGGAACAACTACGAGCAGTACTTC. Protein product: CAISRLTGNNYEQYF.

The chain joins TRBV3-1 (or the pseudogene TRBV3-2) to TRBJ1-2; D is undetermined. Germline assignment: CDR1 LGHDT and CDR2 YNNKEL (reference sequence). The CDR3 length is 12 residues. V dropped 7 bases and J dropped 2 bases, with 8 bases sitting between them. The CDR3 here is CASTADNYGYTF. CDR3 in DNA: TGTGCCAGCACCGCAGACAACTATGGCTACACCTTC.

The V and J genes are TRBV5-6 and TRBJ2-3, with no clear D. Germline CDR1 is SGHDT and CDR2 is YYEEEE. CDR3 length: 14 amino acids. Trimming removed 1 base at V and 1 base at J, with 7 bases between. As DNA, the CDR3 is TGTGCCAGCAGCTTGCCTGGGGGCACAGATACGCAGTATTTT. Translated, it gives CASSLPGGTDTQYF. The full variable domain, with the rest looked up from reference TRBV5-6 and TRBJ2-3, is DAGVTQSPTHLIKTRGQQVTLRCSPKSGHDTVSWYQQALGQGPQFIFQYYEEEERQRGNFPDRFSGHQFPNYSSELNVNALLLGDSALYLCASSLPGGTDTQYFGPGTRLTVL.

This clone appeared a few times. The chain uses TRBV7-8 and TRBJ2-3, with unresolved D. CDR1 is SGHVS, CDR2 FQNEAQ, per germline. V dropped 3 bases and J dropped 3 bases, with 7 bases sitting between them. The CDR3 has 13 amino acids. CDR3 nucleotide sequence: TGTGCCAGCAGCTTGGCCTTAACAGATACGCAGTATTTT. Translated, it gives CASSLALTDTQYF.

The genes are TRBV5-4 and TRBJ1-2, with D tentatively TRBD1 (5 bases). V shed 0 bases and J shed 4 bases, with 10 bases lying between them. The CDR3 spans 14 residues. CDR1 and CDR2 (germline): SGHNT, YYREEE (reference sequence). CDR3 bases: TGTGCCAGCAGCTTGGAGGGACTCCCCTATGGCTACACCTTC. This gives the protein CASSLEGLPYGYTF.

In this sample, this clone turned up once. This rearrangement joins TRBV9 to TRBJ2-5; 8 bases are a match to TRBD2. J was trimmed by 3 bases and V by 3 bases; bases with no gene match: 7. The germline V gene encodes CDR1 SGDLS and CDR2 YYNGEE. CDR3 size: 15 residues. The CDR3: CASSARGGNEETQYF. CDR3 nucleotide sequence: TGTGCCAGCAGCGCCCGGGGGGGAAACGAAGAGACCCAGTACTTC.

The V gene is TRBV5-1, the J gene TRBJ1-1; D possibly corresponds to TRBD1 (6 bases). The V end lost 10 bases, the J end lost 1 base, and 17 bases lay between the germline ends. CDR3 length: 14 residues. The germline V gene encodes CDR1 SGHRS and CDR2 YFSETQ. CDR3 sequence: CARGGGGPNTEAFF. DNA for the CDR3: TGCGCCCGCGGCGGGGGGGGGCCGAACACTGAAGCTTTCTTT.